The 25 T cell receptor beta chains listed next were all sequenced from one sample in a study of T cell repertoires in cytomegalovirus infection. Their recognized antigens are unknown. TCRdb called the reads again in MiXCR, with one record for every CDR3 protein. The table has hundreds of thousands of distinct CDR3 sequences, about 33% seen once. Sequenced material: cultured CD8+ T cells from PBMCs, taken from culture after CMV antigen stimulation. The receptor set was obtained from a human donor in good health (CMV status not recorded). Some clones in this sample may be carry-over from other donors' samples.

The CDR3 loop reads CASSLTAQNTGELFF. CDR3 nucleotides: TGTGCCAGCAGCTTAACGGCACAGAACACCGGGGAGCTGTTTTTT. The chain joins TRBV7-3 to TRBJ2-2; D gene ambiguous. The CDR3 consists of 15 residues. The germline V gene has CDR1 SGHTA and CDR2 FQGTGA. V was pared by 0 bases and J by 1 base, with 6 bases between.

The rearrangement uses TRBV6-2 or TRBV6-3 and TRBJ2-3, with D tentatively TRBD1 (5 bases). This CDR3 comprises 14 residues. In germline, CDR1 is MNHEY, CDR2 SVGEGT. Trimming pared 10 bases from V and 1 base from J, leaving 15 bases between. The CDR3 loop is CAISRQPRTDTQYF. The CDR3 nucleotides read TGTGCCATCTCAAGACAGCCGCGCACAGATACGCAGTATTTT.

The chain combines TRBV29-1 with TRBJ1-5; no reliable D call. Germline V gives CDR1 SQVTM, CDR2 ANQGSEA. The CDR3 sequence is 12 residues long. V was trimmed by 5 bases and J by 6 bases, leaving 11 bases between them. CDR3 bases: TGCAGCGTTTTGGCCGGCAGTCAGCCCCAGCATTTT. It codes for CSVLAGSQPQHF. Full variable domain (remainder filled in from reference TRBV29-1 and TRBJ1-5): SAVISQKPSRDICQRGTSLTIQCQVDSQVTMMFWYRQQPGQSLTLIATANQGSEATYESGFVIDKFPISRPNLTFSTLTVSNMSPEDSSIYLCSVLAGSQPQHFGDGTRLSIL.

In this sample, this clonotype turned up many times. The genes are TRBV7-2 and TRBJ1-5, with TRBD1 matching 9 bases. Per germline, CDR1 SGHTA and CDR2 FQGNSA. The trim removed 5 bases at V and 0 bases at J, leaving 14 bases unmatched. This CDR3 contains 19 residues. CDR3 amino acids: CASSVSIPGTGNSNQPQHF. In DNA form, the CDR3 reads TGTGCCAGCAGCGTCAGTATTCCCGGGACAGGGAATAGCAATCAGCCCCAGCATTTT.

The chain recombines TRBV20-1 with TRBJ2-7; D possibly corresponds to TRBD1 (6 bases). This CDR3 has 17 amino acids. CDR1 and CDR2 from the germline V gene are DFQATT and SNEGSKA (reference sequence). Trimming took off 1 base at V and 0 bases at J, with 19 bases between the two ends. The CDR3 sequence: CSARAAPGQGISYEQYF. The DNA of the CDR3 is TGCAGTGCTAGAGCAGCCCCGGGACAAGGGATCTCCTACGAGCAGTACTTC.

The chain uses TRBV4-1 and TRBJ1-1; TRBD1 matches 7 bases. Germline values: CDR1 MGHRA, CDR2 YSYEKL. Losses at the gene ends were 1 base for V and 0 bases for J; bases not matched to a gene: 5. CDR3 length: 16 amino acids. Written as DNA, the CDR3 is TGCGCCAGCAGCCAAGTCCCAGGGGGAATGAACACTGAAGCTTTCTTT. This gives the protein CASSQVPGGMNTEAFF.

This clonotype was seen a handful of times. The chain combines TRBV20-1 with TRBJ2-7; no reliable D call. The germline V and J ends were trimmed by 6 bases and 1 base, with 10 bases remaining between them. The V gene's germline CDR1 is DFQATT and CDR2 SNEGSKA (reference sequence). The length of the CDR3 is 12 residues. CDR3 bases: TGCAGTGCCACACCTTTATCCTACGAGCAGTACTTC. Translating gives CSATPLSYEQYF.

V is TRBV27 and J is TRBJ1-4; D gene uncertain. CDR3 length: 13 amino acids. V was cut by 0 bases and J by 8 bases, with 7 bases left in between. The germline V gene has CDR1 MNHEY and CDR2 SMNVEV (reference sequence). In nucleotides, the CDR3 is TGTGCCAGCAGTTTATCGGAGGGAGAAAAACTGTTTTTT. Protein sequence: CASSLSEGEKLFF.

This clonotype was seen at least ten times. The chain carries TRBV7-2 and TRBJ2-2, with D unresolved. The CDR3 runs 13 residues. Germline-derived CDR1 and CDR2 are SGHTA and FQGNSA. The V end lost 9 bases, the J end lost 3 bases, and 11 bases lay between the germline ends. Written as DNA, the CDR3 is TGTGCCAGTAGAGGCTCGGACACCGGGGAGCTGTTTTTT. As protein: CASRGSDTGELFF.

This clonotype was seen just once. Since a much larger clone is just one base distant, this may be a read error. CDR3 sequence (DNA): TGTGCCAGCAGAGCTACCGGATCCCCCTCCTACGAGCAGTACGTC. Amino acid sequence: CASRATGSPSYEQYV. This chain connects TRBV7-2 to TRBJ2-7; D unclear. Trimming took 6 bases from V and 0 from J, leaving 15 bases between them. CDR3 length equals 15 residues. Germline CDR1 is SGHTA and CDR2 is FQGNSA.

This clonotype was counted at least ten times. The gene calls are TRBV7-2 and TRBJ2-3; a possible D gene is TRBD2 (7 bases). The CDR3 spans 16 residues. The ends were cut back, 5 bases at V and 5 bases at J, with 20 bases in the middle. From germline, CDR1 is SGHTA and CDR2 FQGNSA. For the CDR3, the DNA is TGTGCCAGCAGCCAAAGGGGGGGCCGAGTTGGAGATACGCAGTATTTT. Amino acid sequence: CASSQRGGRVGDTQYF.

J is TRBJ1-2 and V is TRBV27, with D tentatively TRBD1 (6 bases). The V and J ends lost 0 bases and 6 bases respectively, with 23 bases between them. Germline values: CDR1 MNHEY, CDR2 SMNVEV (reference sequence). The CDR3 totals 18 residues. The CDR3 sequence: CASSLSAVGGVRYDGYTF. The CDR3 region has the DNA TGTGCCAGCAGTTTATCGGCGGTAGGGGGAGTCCGCTATGATGGCTACACCTTC.

The chain employs TRBV12-3 or TRBV12-4 and TRBJ2-1; D is uncertain. This CDR3 has 12 residues. The V end was cut by 7 bases, the J end by 8 bases, with 12 bases between. Here the CDR3 DNA reads TGTGCCAGCAACACCCTGACGCATGAGCAGTTCTTC. This gives the protein CASNTLTHEQFF.

The chain combines TRBV6-5 with TRBJ1-5; perhaps TRBD1 as D (6 bases). The CDR3 totals 16 residues. Per germline, CDR1 MNHEY and CDR2 SVGAGI. Deletions cut 6 bases from V and 3 bases from J, with 18 bases between. CDR3 bases: TGTGCCAGCAGACCCAACCCCAGGGGCCCCAATCAGCCCCAGCATTTT. Amino acid sequence: CASRPNPRGPNQPQHF.

On this clonotype: One junction end disagrees with the germline gene, perhaps due to a read error. Here the CDR3 DNA reads TGTGCCAACAGTCCCCGTCCCATTGTGACCCAGTACTTC. Translated, it gives CANSPRPIVTQYF. The J gene is TRBJ2-5, the V gene TRBV28; no reliable D call. Per germline, CDR1 MDHEN and CDR2 SYDVKM. The CDR3 consists of 13 residues.

This clonotype has just a few counts. This chain links TRBV5-1 with TRBJ1-1; TRBD1 matches at 7 bases. V was clipped by 0 bases and J by 8 bases; unmatched bases: 13. The CDR3 spans 16 residues. Germline V gives CDR1 SGHRS, CDR2 YFSETQ. Here the CDR3 DNA reads TGCGCCAGCAGCTTGGCGGCAGGGGGTTCCAATGGGGAAGCTTTCTTT. Its translation is CASSLAAGGSNGEAFF. The entire variable domain, with the rest obtained from reference TRBV5-1 and TRBJ1-1, is as follows: KAGVTQTPRYLIKTRGQQVTLSCSPISGHRSVSWYQQTPGQGLQFLFEYFSETQRNKGNFPGRFSGRQFSNSRSEMNVSTLELGDSALYLCASSLAAGGSNGEAFFGQGTRLTVV.

This clonotype has more than one count but fewer than ten. V is TRBV6-6 and J is TRBJ2-2; no clear D gene. This CDR3 comprises 14 residues. Germline CDR1 reads MNHNY; CDR2 reads SVGAGI (reference sequence). Trimming removed 2 bases at V and 10 bases at J, with 14 bases between. CDR3 DNA: TGTGCCAGCAGTTACGGAGCTAACCCAGCGGAGCTGTTTTTT. Encoded protein: CASSYGANPAELFF.

The rearrangement uses TRBV6-2 or TRBV6-3 and TRBJ2-1, with 9 bases aligning to TRBD2. V was pared by 4 bases and J by 0 bases, with 7 bases of the junction left unmatched. Germline V gene sequence: CDR1 MNHEY, CDR2 SVGEGT. There are 17 residues in the CDR3. Here the CDR3 DNA reads TGTGCCAGCAGTTCTTTACTAGCGGGCGGCTCCTACAATGAGCAGTTCTTC. Amino acid sequence: CASSSLLAGGSYNEQFF.

This clonotype was counted only a few times. J is TRBJ1-1 and V is TRBV6-1; TRBD1 is a possible D gene (6 bases). Deletions cut 1 base from V and 1 base from J, with 10 bases between. Looked up from germline, CDR1 is MNHNS and CDR2 is SASEGT. The CDR3 contains 15 residues. The CDR3 DNA reads as TGTGCCAGCAGTGAAGACCGAGGGGGGAACACTGAAGCTTTCTTT. It is translated as CASSEDRGGNTEAFF.

Only a few counts were recorded for this clonotype. The chain has TRBV7-9 and TRBJ1-1; a weak D match, TRBD1 (5 bases). CDR1 SEHNR and CDR2 FQNEAQ come from the germline V gene (reference sequence). V dropped 5 bases and J dropped 3 bases, with 19 bases sitting between them. The CDR3 covers 16 residues. The CDR3 nucleotides are TGTGCCAGCAGCCCCTCCTTGAGGGGCGGCTACACTGAAGCTTTCTTT. Translating gives CASSPSLRGGYTEAFF.

V is TRBV7-6 and J is TRBJ2-5; 10 nucleotides agree with TRBD1. CDR1 is SGHVS and CDR2 is FNYEAQ in the germline V gene. The V and J ends lost 3 bases and 9 bases, in that order; junction bases with no gene match: 31. This CDR3 contains 22 residues. CDR3 loop: CASSFLDPVSWGPGQGRQAQYF. CDR3 nucleotide sequence: TGTGCCAGCAGCTTCTTGGACCCTGTTTCGTGGGGCCCGGGACAGGGGAGACAGGCCCAGTACTTC.

The genes are TRBV29-1 and TRBJ2-4, with no clear D. The CDR3 sequence is 16 residues long. Germline loops: CDR1 SQVTM, CDR2 ANQGSEA. Trimming shortened V by 2 bases and J by 6 bases, and 20 bases separated the two germline ends. The CDR3 DNA follows: TGCAGCGTTGAAATAATTGGGGAAAGGTCTGCAAACATTCAGTACTTC. Translated: CSVEIIGERSANIQYF.

The rearrangement links TRBV7-8 to TRBJ1-5; TRBD1 is a possible D gene (6 bases). CDR1 is SGHVS and CDR2 is FQNEAQ in the germline V gene. The V gene lost 2 bases and the J gene lost 2 bases, with 13 bases spanning the gap. The CDR3 is 16 residues long. The CDR3, as DNA: TGTGCCAGCAGCTTAACAGGGTATGGTGGCAATCAGCCCCAGCATTTT. Its protein product is CASSLTGYGGNQPQHF.

This clonotype was seen more than once but under ten times. The chain has TRBV28 and TRBJ2-6; D remains ambiguous. Germline values: CDR1 MDHEN, CDR2 SYDVKM. This CDR3 is built from 18 residues. The germline V and J ends were trimmed by 4 bases and 4 bases, with 20 bases remaining between them. CDR3 protein: CASSSSTRHGSGANVLTF. In nucleotides, the CDR3 is TGTGCCAGCAGTTCGTCGACACGACATGGATCGGGGGCCAACGTCCTGACTTTC.

On this clonotype itself: Being one base from a much bigger clone, this may be a read error. The chain couples TRBV5-6 to TRBJ2-7; 7 bases line up with TRBD1. Germline trimming cut 0 bases from V and 5 bases from J; bases unmatched to any gene: 2. The CDR3 totals 13 residues. The germline CDR1 and CDR2 sequences are SGHDT and YYEEEE. CDR3 sequence reads: CASSLGQGDEQYV. The CDR3 bases are TGTGCCAGCAGCTTGGGACAGGGCGACGAGCAGTACGTC.